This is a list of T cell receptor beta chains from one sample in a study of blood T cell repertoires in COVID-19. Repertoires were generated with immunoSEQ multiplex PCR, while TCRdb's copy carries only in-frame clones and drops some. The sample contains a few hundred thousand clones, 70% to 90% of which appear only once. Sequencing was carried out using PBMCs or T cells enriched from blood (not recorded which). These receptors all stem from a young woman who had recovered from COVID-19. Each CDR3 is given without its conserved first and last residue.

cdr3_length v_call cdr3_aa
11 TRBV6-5 ASSYEVYQPQH
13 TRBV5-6 ASSSDFQSNYGYT
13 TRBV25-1 ASSKHRGHGYGYT
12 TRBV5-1 ASSSTSGPGELF
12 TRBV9 ASSPARQARGYT
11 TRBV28 ASSRPGGGELF
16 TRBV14 ASSQKIALRGRNTEAF
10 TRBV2 ASMTGNQPQH
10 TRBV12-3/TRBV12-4 ASSFQGNTIY
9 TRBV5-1 ASSGPDTQY
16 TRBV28 ASSHRPLAGLNTGELF
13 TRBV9 ASSVGGGVTGELF
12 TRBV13 ASSSGGGGRLQY
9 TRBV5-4 ASSFGVTQY
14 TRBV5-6 ASSFRRTGGKQPQH
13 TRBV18 ASSPGLESNQPQH
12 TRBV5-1 ASRDIQSTDTQY
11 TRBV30 AWRPGGSYGYT
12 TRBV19 ASSVDRSGTEAF
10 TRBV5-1 ASSNRDYGYT
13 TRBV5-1 ASSSGTGNTGELF
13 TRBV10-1 ASSAIQGALGEAF
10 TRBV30 AWSWRRDIQY
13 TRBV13 ASSYTLLGSHEQF
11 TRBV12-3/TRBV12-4 ASSLQGNTEAF
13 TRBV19 ASSRGTFMNTEAF
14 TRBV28 ASSFWTVRLNTEAF
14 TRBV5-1 ASSSQGERVGTEAF
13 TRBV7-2 ASSVYRDRVEKLF
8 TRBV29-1 SVDNDLQF
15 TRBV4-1 ASSQEPFGQGTYGYT
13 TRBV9 ASSVLPGVTYEQY
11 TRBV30 ACPRESTDTQY
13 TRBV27 ASGLQGDRQEKLF
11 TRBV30 AWSPQTGSGYT
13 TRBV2 ASKDLRQSNQPQH
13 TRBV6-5 ASIATTDLPNTIY
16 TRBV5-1 ASSLGPAPPSGTYEQY
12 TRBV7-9 ASSKTGTEEKLF
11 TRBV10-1 ASRTGLDTEAF
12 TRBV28 ASSFYRGNQPQH